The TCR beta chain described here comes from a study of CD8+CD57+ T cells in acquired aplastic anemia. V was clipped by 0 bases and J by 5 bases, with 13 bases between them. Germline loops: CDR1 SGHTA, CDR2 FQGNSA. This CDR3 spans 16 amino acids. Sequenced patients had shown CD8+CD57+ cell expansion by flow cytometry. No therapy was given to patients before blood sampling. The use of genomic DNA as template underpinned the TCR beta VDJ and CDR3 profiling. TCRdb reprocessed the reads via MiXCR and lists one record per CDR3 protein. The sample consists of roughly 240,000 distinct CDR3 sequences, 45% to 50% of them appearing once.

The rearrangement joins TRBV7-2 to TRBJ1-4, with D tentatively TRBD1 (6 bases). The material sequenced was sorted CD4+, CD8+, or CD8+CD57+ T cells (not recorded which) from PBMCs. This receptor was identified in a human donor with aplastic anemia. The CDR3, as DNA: TGTGCCAGCAGCTTAGCGGGAAGGACAGAGAATGAAAAACTGTTTTTT. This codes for CASSLAGRTENEKLFF.